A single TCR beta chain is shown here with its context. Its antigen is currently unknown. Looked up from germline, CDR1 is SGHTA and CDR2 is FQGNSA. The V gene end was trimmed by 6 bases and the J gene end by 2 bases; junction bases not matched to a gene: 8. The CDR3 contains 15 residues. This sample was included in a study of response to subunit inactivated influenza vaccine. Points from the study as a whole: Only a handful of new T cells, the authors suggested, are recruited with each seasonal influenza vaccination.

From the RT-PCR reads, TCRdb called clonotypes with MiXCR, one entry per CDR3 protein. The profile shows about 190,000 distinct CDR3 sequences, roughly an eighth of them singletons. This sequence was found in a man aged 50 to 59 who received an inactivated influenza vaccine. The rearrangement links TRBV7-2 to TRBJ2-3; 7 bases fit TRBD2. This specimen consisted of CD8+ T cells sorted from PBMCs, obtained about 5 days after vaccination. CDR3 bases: TGTGCCAGCAGTAGTGGCGGGGGTAACACAGATACGCAGTATTTT. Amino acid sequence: CASSSGGGNTDTQYF.